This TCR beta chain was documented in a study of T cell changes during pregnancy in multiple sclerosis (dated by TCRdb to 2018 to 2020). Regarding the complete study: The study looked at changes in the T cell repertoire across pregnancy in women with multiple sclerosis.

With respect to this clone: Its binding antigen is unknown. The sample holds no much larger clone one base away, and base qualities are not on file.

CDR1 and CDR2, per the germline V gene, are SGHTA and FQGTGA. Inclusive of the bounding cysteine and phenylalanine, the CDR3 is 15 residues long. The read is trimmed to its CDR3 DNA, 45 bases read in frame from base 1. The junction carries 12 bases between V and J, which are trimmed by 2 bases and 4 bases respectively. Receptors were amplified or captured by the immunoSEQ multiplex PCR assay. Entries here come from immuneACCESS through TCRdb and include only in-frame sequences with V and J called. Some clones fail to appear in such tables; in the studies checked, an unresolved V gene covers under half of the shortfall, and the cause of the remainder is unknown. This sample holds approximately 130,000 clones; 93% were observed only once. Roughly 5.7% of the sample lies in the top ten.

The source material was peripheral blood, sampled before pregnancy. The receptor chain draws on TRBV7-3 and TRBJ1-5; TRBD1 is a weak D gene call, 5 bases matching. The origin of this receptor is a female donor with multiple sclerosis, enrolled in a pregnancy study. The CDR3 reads CASSLRGGENQPQHF. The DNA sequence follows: TGTGCCAGCAGCTTACGGGGCGGGGAGAATCAGCCCCAGCATTTT.